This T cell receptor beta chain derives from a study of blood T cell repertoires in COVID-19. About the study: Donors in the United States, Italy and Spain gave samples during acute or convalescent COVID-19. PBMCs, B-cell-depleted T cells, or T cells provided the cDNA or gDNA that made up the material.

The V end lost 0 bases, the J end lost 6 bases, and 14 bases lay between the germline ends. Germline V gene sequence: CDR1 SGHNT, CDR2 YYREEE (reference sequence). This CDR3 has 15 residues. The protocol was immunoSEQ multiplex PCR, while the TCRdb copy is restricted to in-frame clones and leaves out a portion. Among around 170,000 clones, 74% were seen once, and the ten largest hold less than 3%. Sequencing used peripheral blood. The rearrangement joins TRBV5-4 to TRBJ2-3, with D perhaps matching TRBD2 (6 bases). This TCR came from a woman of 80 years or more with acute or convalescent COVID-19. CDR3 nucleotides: TGTGCCAGCAGCTTGGACCCCCGGGGGTTGGATACGCAGTATTTT. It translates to CASSLDPRGLDTQYF.